This T cell receptor (beta chain) appears in the sequencing data of a study of blood T cell repertoires in COVID-19. The overall study: Donors in the United States, Italy and Spain gave samples during acute or convalescent COVID-19.

Germline V gene data show CDR1 as LNHDA and CDR2 as SQIVND (reference sequence). The J segment lost 2 bases and the V segment lost 6 bases, leaving 14 bases of the junction unmatched. The CDR3 loop spans 18 amino acids. Study processing details: Counts of nucleated cells, estimated from reference gene primer amplification, were obtained. Profiled with immunoSEQ multiplex PCR; TCRdb holds only in-frame clones, not every one. V and J calls and clone size come straight from that table; D and trimming were deduced from the DNA. The table shows hundreds of thousands of clones, with approximately 85% occurring only once.

V is TRBV19 and J is TRBJ2-2; 8 positions agree with TRBD1. This sequence was found in a woman aged 55-69 years with active or convalescent COVID-19. Input material: peripheral blood. This chain's CDR3 is CASRSKLVGQGNTGELFF. CDR3 DNA: TGTGCCAGTAGGTCTAAGTTAGTCGGACAGGGAAACACCGGGGAGCTGTTTTTT.